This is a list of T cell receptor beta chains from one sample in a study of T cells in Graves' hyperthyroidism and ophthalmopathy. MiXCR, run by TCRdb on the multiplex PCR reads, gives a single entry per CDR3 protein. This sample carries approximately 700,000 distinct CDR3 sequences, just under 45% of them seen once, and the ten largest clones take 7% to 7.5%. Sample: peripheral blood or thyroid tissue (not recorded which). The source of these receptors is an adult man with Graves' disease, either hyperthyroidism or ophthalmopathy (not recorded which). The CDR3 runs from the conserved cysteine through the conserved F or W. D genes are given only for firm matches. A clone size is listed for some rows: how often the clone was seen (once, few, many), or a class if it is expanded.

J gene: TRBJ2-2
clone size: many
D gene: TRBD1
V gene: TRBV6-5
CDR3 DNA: TGTGCCAGCAGTCGCGGACAGGGTGCCACCGGGGAGCTGTTTTTT
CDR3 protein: CASSRGQGATGELFF

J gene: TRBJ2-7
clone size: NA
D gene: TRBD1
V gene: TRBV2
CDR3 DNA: TGTGCCAGCTCTCAGGGGGCGATGTACGAGCAGTACTTC
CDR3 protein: CASSQGAMYEQYF

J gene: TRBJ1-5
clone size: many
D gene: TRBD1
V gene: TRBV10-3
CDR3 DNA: TGTGCCATCAGTGAGTCAGGGGGCTCTATGAGCAATCAGCCCCAGCATTTT
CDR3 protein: CAISESGGSMSNQPQHF

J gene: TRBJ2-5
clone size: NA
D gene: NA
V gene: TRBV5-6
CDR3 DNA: TGTGCCAGCAGCTTCGACAGATCATTCTCCCAAGAGACCCAGTACTTC
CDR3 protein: CASSFDRSFSQETQYF

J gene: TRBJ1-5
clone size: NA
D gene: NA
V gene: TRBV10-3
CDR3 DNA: TGTGCCATCGGGCAGTATAGCAATCAGCCCCAGCATTTT
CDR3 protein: CAIGQYSNQPQHF

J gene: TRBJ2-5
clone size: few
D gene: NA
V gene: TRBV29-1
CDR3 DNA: TGCAGCGCCCGGGACACCCGCGCCGAATACCAAGAGACCCAGTACTTC
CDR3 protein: CSARDTRAEYQETQYF

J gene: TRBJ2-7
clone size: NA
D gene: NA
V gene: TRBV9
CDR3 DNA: TGTGCCAGCAGCGTAGGGGTGACCTACGAGCAGTACTTC
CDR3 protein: CASSVGVTYEQYF

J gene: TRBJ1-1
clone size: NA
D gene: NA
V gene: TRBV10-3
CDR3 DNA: TGTGCCATCAGTTCCTCGTTGAACACTGAAGCTTTCTTT
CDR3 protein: CAISSSLNTEAFF

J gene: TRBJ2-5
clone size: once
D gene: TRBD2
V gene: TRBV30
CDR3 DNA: TGTGCCTGGAGATCGGGACTAGCGGGGGGGCGAGAGACCCAGTACTTC
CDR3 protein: CAWRSGLAGGRETQYF

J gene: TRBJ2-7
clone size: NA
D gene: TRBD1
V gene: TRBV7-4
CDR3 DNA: TGTGCCAGCAGCCTAGGACAGGGTCGCGACGAGCAGTACTTC
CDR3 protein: CASSLGQGRDEQYF

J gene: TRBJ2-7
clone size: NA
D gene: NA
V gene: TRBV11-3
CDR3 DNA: TGTGCCAGCAGCTTAGGGTCGTCCAGCTCCTACGAGCAGTACTTC
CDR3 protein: CASSLGSSSSYEQYF

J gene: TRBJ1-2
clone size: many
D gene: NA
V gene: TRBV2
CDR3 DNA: TGTGCAGCAAGGTGGATAACACGGGACTATGGCTACACCTTC
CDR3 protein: CAARWITRDYGYTF

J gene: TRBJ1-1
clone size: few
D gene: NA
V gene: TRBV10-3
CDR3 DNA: TGTGCCAGCAGTGCCACAGGGCACACTGAAGCTTTCTTT
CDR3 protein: CASSATGHTEAFF

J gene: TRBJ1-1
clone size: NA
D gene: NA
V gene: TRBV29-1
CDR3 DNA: TGCAGCGTTGTCCGGGACACGACCCGCCCTGAAGCTTTCTTT
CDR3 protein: CSVVRDTTRPEAFF

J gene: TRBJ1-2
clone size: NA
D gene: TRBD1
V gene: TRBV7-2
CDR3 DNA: TGTGCCAGCAACCCTGGACAGGGGCTCGGCTACACCTTC
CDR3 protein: CASNPGQGLGYTF

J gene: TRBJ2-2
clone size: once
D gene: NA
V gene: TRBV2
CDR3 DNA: TGTGCCAGCAGTGTGGGCAGGTTTACCGGGGAGCTGTTTTTT
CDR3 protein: CASSVGRFTGELFF

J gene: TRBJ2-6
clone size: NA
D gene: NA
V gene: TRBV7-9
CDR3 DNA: TGTGCCAGCAGCTTCGACTTGGCTTGGGCCAACGTCCTGACTTTC
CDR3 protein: CASSFDLAWANVLTF

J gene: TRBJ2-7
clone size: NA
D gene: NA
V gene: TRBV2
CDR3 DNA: TGTGCCAGCAGTGAGTTTCAGGGGTACTCCTACGAGCAGTACTTC
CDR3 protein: CASSEFQGYSYEQYF

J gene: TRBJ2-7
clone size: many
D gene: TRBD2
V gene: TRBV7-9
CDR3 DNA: TGTGCCAGCAGCCCAGGGACTAGCGCGTACGAGCAGTACTTC
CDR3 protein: CASSPGTSAYEQYF

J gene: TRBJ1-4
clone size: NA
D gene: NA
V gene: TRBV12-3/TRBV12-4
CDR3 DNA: TGTGCCAGCACCCGACAGGCCTCTAATGAAAAACTGTTTTTT
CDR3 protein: CASTRQASNEKLFF

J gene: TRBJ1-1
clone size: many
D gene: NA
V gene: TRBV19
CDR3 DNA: TGTGCCAGTAGTATACGGGCTGCGAACACTGAAGCTTTCTTT
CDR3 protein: CASSIRAANTEAFF

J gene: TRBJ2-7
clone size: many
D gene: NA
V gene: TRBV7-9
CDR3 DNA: TGTGCCAGCAGCTCGACGGGCACTTCCTACGAGCAGTACTTC
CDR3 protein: CASSSTGTSYEQYF

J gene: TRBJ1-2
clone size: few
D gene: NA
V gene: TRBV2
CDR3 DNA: TGTGCCAGCAGTGAAGCGCTTCTGGGGGAGGAGGAGGATGGCTACACCTTC
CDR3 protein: CASSEALLGEEEDGYTF

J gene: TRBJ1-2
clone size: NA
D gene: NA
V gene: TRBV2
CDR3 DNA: TGTGCCAGCAGCGACTCCGGGGAGTATGGCTACACCTTC
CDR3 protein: CASSDSGEYGYTF

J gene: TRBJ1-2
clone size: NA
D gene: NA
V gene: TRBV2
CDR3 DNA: TGTGCCAGCAGCCAGGATAATAGAGCGGCCTATGGCTACACCTTC
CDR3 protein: CASSQDNRAAYGYTF

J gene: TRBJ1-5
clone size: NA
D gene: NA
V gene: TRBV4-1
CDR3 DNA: TGCGCCAGCAGCCAAGATCTAGGGCGCAATCAGCCCCAGCATTTT
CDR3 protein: CASSQDLGRNQPQHF

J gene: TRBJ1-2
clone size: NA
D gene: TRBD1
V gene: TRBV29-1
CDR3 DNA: TGCAGCGTCCATAGCCCGGGACAGGGGCTTAACTATGGCTACACCTTC
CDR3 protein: CSVHSPGQGLNYGYTF

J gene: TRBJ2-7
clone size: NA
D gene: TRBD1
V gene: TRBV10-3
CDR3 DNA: TGTGCCATCAGTTACCGGGCGGGACAGGGGGCGGGTGAGCAGTACTTC
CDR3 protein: CAISYRAGQGAGEQYF

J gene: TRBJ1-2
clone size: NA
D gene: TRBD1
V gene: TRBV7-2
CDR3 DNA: TGTGCCAGCAGCTTAAATAGGGGGCGCGACTATGGCTACACCTTC
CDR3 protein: CASSLNRGRDYGYTF

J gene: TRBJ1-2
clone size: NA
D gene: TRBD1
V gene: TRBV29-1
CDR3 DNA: TGCAGCGTTGTCGCAGGGGGCTATGGCTACACCTTC
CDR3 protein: CSVVAGGYGYTF

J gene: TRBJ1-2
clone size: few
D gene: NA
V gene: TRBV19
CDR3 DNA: TGTGCCAGTACTATTCAGGACGGCTATGGCTACACCTTC
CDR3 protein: CASTIQDGYGYTF